One TCR beta chain is described in this entry. Its antigen is as yet unknown. This entry belongs to a study of vaccination and CD4 T cells after COVID-19. Study-wide background: A CEFX pool, an HIV-1 Nef pool, or else no peptide went into the control cultures.

Per the germline V gene, CDR1 is DFQATT and CDR2 is SNEGSKA (reference sequence). This CDR3 is built from 13 residues. The V gene lost 6 bases and the J gene lost 3 bases, with 13 bases spanning the gap. Stated treatment: roughly 11-day PBMC culture with coronavirus spike peptide pools or control peptides (ViraFEST assay). Peptide pool stimulation in ViraFEST expanded antigen-specific T cells, whose TCRs were then sequenced. Oncomine TCR Beta short-read sequencing was applied to DNA from cultured CD4+ T cells. MiXCR was run by TCRdb on the PCR reads, yielding one entry per CDR3 protein. The data contain approximately 15,000 distinct CDR3 sequences, about 53% of them singletons.

The sample was CD4+ T cells from blood, cultured in vitro, taken before SARS-CoV-2 vaccination. The source of this sequence is a human donor who had recovered from COVID-19. V gene TRBV20-1 combines with J gene TRBJ2-3, with a possible D match to TRBD2 (6 bases). CDR3 DNA: TGCAGTGCAGAAAAGGGAGGAACAGATACGCAGTATTTT. Translation gives CSAEKGGTDTQYF.